A selection of T cell receptor beta chains follows, all from one sample in a study of B cell selection in AIRE deficiency. This table comes from immunoSEQ multiplex PCR, and its TCRdb copy is limited to in-frame clones, with some not included. The repertoire holds 12,000 to 15,000 clones, with 90% to 95% as singletons. Sequencing was performed on Tregs sorted from PBMCs. Receptors were obtained from a human donor with AIRE deficiency. CDR3s include the opening cysteine and the closing phenylalanine or tryptophan.

TRBJ1-5 | TRBV19 | CASSPRHRITENQPQHF
TRBJ2-3 | TRBV5-6 | CAVHGANYAYTQYF
TRBJ1-4 | TRBV10-3 | CAISESRDSGNEKLFF
TRBJ2-7 | TRBV6-6 | CASSYRREGRYEQYF
TRBJ1-3 | TRBV5-1 | CASSGQGVSGNTIYF
TRBJ2-7 | TRBV4-1 | CASSPYSGRASEQYF
TRBJ2-1 | TRBV5-6 | CASSLSGSGSYNEQFF
TRBJ1-1 | TRBV6-6 | CASSYPVLTGTEAFF
TRBJ2-3 | TRBV5-1 | CASSRWGPGSTADTQYF
TRBJ2-5 | TRBV6-1 | CASSEGLAVQETQYF
TRBJ2-5 | TRBV7-9 | CASSQGGRETQYF
TRBJ2-1 | TRBV7-2 | CASSLVGQAGNEQFF
TRBJ2-7 | TRBV7-8 | CASSAASYSYEQYF
TRBJ2-2 | TRBV11-2 | CASSLATNTGELFF
TRBJ2-1 | TRBV18 | CASSPRTGARSYNEQFF
TRBJ2-2 | TRBV11-3 | CASGNAGGGELFF
TRBJ1-5 | TRBV10-3 | CAIRGHSNQPQHF
TRBJ2-3 | TRBV5-6 | CASSRLAGYTSDTQYF